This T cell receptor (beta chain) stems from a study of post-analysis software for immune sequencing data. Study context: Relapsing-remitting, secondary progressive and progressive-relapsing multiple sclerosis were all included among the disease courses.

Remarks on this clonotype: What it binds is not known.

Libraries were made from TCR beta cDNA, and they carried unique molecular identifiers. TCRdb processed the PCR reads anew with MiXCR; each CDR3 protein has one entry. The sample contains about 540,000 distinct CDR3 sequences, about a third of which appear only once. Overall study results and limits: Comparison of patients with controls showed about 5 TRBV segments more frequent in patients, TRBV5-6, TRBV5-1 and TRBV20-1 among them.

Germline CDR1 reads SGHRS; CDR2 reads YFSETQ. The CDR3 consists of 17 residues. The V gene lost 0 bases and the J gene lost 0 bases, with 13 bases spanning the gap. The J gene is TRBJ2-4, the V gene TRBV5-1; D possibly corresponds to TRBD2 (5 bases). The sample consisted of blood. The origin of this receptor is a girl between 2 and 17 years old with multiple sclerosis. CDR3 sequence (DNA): TGCGCCAGCAGCTTGGACGCGGGCTCCATAGCCAAAAACATTCAGTACTTC. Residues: CASSLDAGSIAKNIQYF.